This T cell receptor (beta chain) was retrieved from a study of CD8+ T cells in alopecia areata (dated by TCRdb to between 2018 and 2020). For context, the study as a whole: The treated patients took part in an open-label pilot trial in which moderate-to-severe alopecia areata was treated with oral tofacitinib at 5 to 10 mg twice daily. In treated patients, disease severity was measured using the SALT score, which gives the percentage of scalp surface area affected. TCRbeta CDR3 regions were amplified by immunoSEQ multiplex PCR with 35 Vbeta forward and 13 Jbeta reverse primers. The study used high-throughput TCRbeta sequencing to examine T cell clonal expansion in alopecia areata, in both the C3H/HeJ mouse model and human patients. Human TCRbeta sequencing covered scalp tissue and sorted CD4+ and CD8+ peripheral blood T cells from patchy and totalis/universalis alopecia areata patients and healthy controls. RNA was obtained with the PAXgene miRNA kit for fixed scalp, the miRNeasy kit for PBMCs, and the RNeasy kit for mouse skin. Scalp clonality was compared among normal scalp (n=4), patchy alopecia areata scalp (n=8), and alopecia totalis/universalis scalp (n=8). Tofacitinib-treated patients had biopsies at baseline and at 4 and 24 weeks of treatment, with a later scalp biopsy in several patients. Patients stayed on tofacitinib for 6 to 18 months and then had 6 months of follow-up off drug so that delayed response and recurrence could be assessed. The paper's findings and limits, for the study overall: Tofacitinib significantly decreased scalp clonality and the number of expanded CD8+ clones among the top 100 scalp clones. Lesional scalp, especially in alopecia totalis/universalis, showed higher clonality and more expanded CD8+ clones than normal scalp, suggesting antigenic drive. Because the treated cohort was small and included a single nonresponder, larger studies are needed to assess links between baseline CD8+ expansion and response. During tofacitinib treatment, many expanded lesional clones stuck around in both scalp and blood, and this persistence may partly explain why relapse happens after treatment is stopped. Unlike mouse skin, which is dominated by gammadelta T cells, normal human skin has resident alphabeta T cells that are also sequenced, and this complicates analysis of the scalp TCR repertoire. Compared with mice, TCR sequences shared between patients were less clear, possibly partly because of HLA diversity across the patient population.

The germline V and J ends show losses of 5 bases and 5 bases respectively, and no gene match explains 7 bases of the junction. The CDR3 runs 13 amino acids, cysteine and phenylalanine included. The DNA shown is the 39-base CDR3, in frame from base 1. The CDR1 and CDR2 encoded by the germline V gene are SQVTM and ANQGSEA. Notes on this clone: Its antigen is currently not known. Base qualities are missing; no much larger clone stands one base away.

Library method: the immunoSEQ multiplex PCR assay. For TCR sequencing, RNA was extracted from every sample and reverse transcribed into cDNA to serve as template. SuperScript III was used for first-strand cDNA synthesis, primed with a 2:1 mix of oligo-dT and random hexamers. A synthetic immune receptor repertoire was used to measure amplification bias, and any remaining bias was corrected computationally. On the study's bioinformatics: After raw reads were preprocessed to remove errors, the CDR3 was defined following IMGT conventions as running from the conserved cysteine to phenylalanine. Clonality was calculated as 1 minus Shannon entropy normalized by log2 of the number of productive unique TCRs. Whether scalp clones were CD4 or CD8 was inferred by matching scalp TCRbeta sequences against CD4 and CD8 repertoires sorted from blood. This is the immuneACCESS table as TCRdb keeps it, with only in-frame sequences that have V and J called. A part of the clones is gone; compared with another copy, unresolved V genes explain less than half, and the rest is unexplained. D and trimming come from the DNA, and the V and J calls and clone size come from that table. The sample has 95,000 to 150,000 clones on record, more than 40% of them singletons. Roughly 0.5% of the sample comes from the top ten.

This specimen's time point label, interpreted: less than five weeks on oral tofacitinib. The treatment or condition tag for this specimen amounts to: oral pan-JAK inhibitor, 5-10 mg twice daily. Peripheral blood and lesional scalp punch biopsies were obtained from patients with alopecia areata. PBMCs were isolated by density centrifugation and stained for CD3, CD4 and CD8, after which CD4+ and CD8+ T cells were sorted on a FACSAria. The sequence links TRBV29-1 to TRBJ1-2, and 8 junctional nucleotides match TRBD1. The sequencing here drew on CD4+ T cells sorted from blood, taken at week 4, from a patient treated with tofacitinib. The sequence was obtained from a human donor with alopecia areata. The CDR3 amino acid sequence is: CSVTDGQGYGYTF. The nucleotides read TGCAGCGTTACCGATGGACAGGGTTATGGCTACACCTTC.